The 2 T cell receptor beta chains below come from one sample, sequenced in a study of shared clonotypes between healthy human individuals. The assay was immunoSEQ multiplex PCR, and TCRdb's table has in-frame clones only and misses some. The profile shows some 2,400,000 clones, around 95% of them singletons. The sample was naive CD4+ T cells sorted from blood. This sample's subset: CD45RA+ positively selected. The receptors originated from a man younger than 35 in good health.

This chain's CDR3 is CASSLWRDRVTEAFF. The CDR3 DNA follows: TGCGCCAGCAGCTTGTGGAGGGACAGGGTCACTGAAGCTTTCTTT. The chain is built from TRBV5-1 and TRBJ1-1; 9 nucleotides align to TRBD1. The CDR3 runs 15 residues. With 1 base clipped from V and 4 bases from J, the junction kept 5 bases outside the gene matches. Per the germline V gene, CDR1 is SGHRS and CDR2 is YFSETQ. Combining the CDR3 with reference TRBV5-1 and TRBJ1-1 gives the whole variable domain KAGVTQTPRYLIKTRGQQVTLSCSPISGHRSVSWYQQTPGQGLQFLFEYFSETQRNKGNFPGRFSGRQFSNSRSEMNVSTLELGDSALYLCASSLWRDRVTEAFFGQGTRLTVV.

V usage is TRBV30 and J usage is TRBJ1-2, with 7 bases lining up with TRBD1. Germline CDR1 is GTSNPN and CDR2 is SVGIG (reference sequence). The CDR3 is 14 amino acids. The V and J ends lost 2 bases and 8 bases, in that order; junction bases with no gene match: 11. The CDR3, as DNA: TGTGCCTGGAGTCGTCTCAACAGGGGCGGCGGCTACACCTTC. The encoded protein is CAWSRLNRGGGYTF.